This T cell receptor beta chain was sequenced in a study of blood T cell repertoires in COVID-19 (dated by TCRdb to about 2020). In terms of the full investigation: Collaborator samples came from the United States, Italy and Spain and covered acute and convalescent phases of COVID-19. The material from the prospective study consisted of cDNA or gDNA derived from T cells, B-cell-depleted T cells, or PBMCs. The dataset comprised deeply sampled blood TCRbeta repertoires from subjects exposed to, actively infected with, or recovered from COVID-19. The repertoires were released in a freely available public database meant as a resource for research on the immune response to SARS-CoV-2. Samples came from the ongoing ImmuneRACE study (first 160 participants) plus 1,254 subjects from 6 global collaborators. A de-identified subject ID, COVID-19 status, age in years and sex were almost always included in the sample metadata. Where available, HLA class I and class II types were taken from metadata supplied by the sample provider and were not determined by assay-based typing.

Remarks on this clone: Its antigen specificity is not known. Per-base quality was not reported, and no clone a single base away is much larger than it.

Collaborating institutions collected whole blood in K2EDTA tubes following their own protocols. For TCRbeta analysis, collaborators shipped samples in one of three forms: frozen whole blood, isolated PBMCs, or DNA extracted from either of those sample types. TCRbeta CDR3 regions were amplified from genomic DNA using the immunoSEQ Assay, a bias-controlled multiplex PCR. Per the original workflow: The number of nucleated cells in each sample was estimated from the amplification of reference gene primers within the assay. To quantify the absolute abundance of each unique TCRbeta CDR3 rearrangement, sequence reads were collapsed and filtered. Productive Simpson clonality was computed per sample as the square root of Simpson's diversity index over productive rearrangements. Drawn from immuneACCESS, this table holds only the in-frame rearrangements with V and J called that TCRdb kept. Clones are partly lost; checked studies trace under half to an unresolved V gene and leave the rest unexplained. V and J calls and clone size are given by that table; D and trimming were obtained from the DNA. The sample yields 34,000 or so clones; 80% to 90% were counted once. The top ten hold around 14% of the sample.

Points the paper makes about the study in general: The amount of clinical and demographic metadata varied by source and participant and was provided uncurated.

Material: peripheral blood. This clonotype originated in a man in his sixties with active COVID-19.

The CDR3 corresponds to CASSPATAGADYGYTF. The base sequence is TGTGCCAGCTCACCAGCTACGGCGGGGGCTGACTATGGCTACACCTTC. The V and J genes are TRBV18 and TRBJ1-2; TRBD1 is a possible D gene, resting on 6 matching bases. Reading the germline V gene gives CDR1 KGHSH and CDR2 LQKENI. V gives up 2 bases and J gives up 3 bases, and the segment between their germline ends measures 16 bases. From the cysteine up to the phenylalanine, the CDR3 has a length of 16 residues. The sequence is cut down to CDR3 DNA, 48 bases in frame from base 1.